This T cell receptor (beta chain) derives from a study of beta chain features in type 1 diabetes. What was sequenced were expressed TCRB transcripts, since all of the isolated RNA had been reverse transcribed. Some clones are missing from TCRdb's copy, which holds only in-frame ones; the method was immunoSEQ multiplex PCR. The repertoire consists of 630,000 or so clones, with roughly an eighth occurring once and the leading ten covering 0.03% to 0.04%. This clone appeared a few times. As yet, its antigen is unknown. The CDR3 is made up of 14 amino acids. Germline V gene data show CDR1 as KGHSH and CDR2 as LQKENI. V was trimmed by 2 bases and J by 1 base, leaving 6 bases between them. Study-wide findings and caveats: In every one of the four CD4+ subsets, TCRB CDR3s were moderately but significantly shorter in Type 1 diabetes patients.

This sequence was found in a man younger than 35 with type 1 diabetes. V gene TRBV18 combines with J gene TRBJ2-4; D call uncertain. Material: naive CD4+ T cells from blood. The CDR3: CASSPGPAKNIQYF. The CDR3 DNA reads as TGTGCCAGCTCACCAGGACCTGCCAAAAACATTCAGTACTTC.